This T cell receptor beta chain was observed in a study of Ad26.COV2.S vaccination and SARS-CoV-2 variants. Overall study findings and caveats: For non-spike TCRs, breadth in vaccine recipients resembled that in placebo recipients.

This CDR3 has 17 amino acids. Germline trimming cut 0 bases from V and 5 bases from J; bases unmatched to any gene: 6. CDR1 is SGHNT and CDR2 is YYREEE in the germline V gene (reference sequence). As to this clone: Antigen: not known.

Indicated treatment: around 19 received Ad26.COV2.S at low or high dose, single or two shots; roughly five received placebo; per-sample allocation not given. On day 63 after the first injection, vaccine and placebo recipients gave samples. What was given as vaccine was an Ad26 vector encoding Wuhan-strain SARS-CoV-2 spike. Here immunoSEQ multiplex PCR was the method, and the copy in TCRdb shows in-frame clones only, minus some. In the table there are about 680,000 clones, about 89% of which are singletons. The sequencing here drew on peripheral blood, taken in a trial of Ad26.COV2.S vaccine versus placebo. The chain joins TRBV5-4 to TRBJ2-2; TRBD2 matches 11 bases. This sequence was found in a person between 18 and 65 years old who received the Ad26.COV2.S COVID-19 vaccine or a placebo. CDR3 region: CASSLGLAGSGTGELFF. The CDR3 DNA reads TGTGCCAGCAGCTTGGGACTAGCGGGAAGCGGGACCGGGGAGCTGTTTTTT.